This T cell receptor (beta chain) was captured by sequencing in a study of STAT5B mutations in CD4+ large granular lymphocyte leukemia. Study findings and constraints: Higher CD4+ than CD8+ T-LGLL clonality might reflect small sample size. 8/27 top patient clones versus 2/35 control clones were TRBV06-family. Without putative leukemic clones, patient CD4-sorted repertoires remained more clonal than healthy CD4+ repertoires.

Per the germline V gene, CDR1 is SGHAT and CDR2 is FQNNGV. Trimming removed 5 bases from V and 4 bases from J, with 14 bases in between. The CDR3 contains 14 residues. On this clone: Its antigen is not known.

Only in-frame clones appear in the TCRdb table, and some are missing; sequencing was by immunoSEQ multiplex PCR. The sample includes about 21,000 clones, more than 65% seen only once; the top ten take roughly 31%. The TCR originated in a human donor in good health. Sequencing input: CD4+ T cells from blood buffy coats. The chain combines TRBV11-2 with TRBJ1-1; no clear D gene. The CDR3 reads CASSPTNIATEAFF. The CDR3 coding sequence is TGTGCCAGCAGCCCGACCAACATCGCCACTGAAGCTTTCTTT. Full variable domain (rest looked up from reference TRBV11-2 and TRBJ1-1): EAGVAQSPRYKIIEKRQSVAFWCNPISGHATLYWYQQILGQGPKLLIQFQNNGVVDDSQLPKDRFSAERLKGVDSTLKIQPAKLEDSAVYLCASSPTNIATEAFFGQGTRLTVV.